This TCR beta chain was sequenced in a study of blood T cell repertoires in COVID-19 (dated by TCRdb to about 2020). General notes on the study: The collaborator samples originated in the United States, Italy and Spain and spanned the acute and convalescent phases of COVID-19. A de-identified subject ID, COVID-19 status, age in years and sex were almost always included in the sample metadata. The prospective study material was composed of cDNA or gDNA derived from T cells, B-cell-depleted T cells, or PBMCs. Deeply sampled blood TCRbeta repertoires from subjects exposed to, actively infected with, or recovered from COVID-19 were included in the dataset. Samples were obtained from the ongoing ImmuneRACE study (first 160 participants) and from about 1,300 subjects provided by 6 global collaborators. Where HLA class I and class II types were available, the types were taken from metadata supplied by the sample provider, not from assay-based typing. The repertoires were made available in a free public database intended to serve as a resource for research on the immune response to SARS-CoV-2. General conclusions and limits of the study: The quantity of clinical and demographic metadata differed by source and by participant and was supplied without curation.

Enrolling through a virtual design, the prospective study's participants ranged in age from roughly 18 to 95 years and lived across 20 to 30 United States geographic areas. Cohort assignment in the prospective study relied on participant-reported clinical history from a screening survey and a study questionnaire. Mobile phlebotomists in the prospective study collected whole blood, serum and a nasopharyngeal or oropharyngeal swab from every participant. Additional blood draws and questionnaires over a 2-month period could optionally be provided by prospective study participants. Before DNA extraction, blood samples from the prospective study were shipped at room temperature or frozen. Including cysteine and phenylalanine, the CDR3 has 15 amino acids. Kept here is only the CDR3 DNA, which spans 45 bases and is read in frame from base 1. CDR1 is given as SGHRS and CDR2 as YFSETQ, both from the germline V gene. V and J are truncated by 2 bases and 0 bases respectively, leaving an intervening sequence of 12 bases.

To note about this clone: Its antigen is not yet known. No base qualities exist here, and no much larger clone lies one base off it.

The immunoSEQ Assay, a bias-controlled multiplex PCR, was used to amplify TCRbeta CDR3 regions from genomic DNA. The authors processed their data as follows. The number of nucleated cells in each sample was estimated by amplification of reference gene primers within the assay. To quantify the absolute abundance of each unique TCRbeta CDR3 rearrangement, sequence reads were collapsed and filtered. For each sample, productive Simpson clonality was calculated by taking the square root of Simpson's diversity index across productive rearrangements. Held by TCRdb, this immuneACCESS table contains in-frame sequences only and omits some clones. Under half of the omission traces to an unresolved V gene where checked; the cause of the rest is unknown. V and J calls and clone size follow that table, whereas D and trimming were derived from the DNA. This sample comprises 290,000 or so clones, nearly 90% of them detected only once. Of the sample, 3.5% to 4.5% is held by the ten largest clones.

The chain is encoded by TRBV5-1 joined to TRBJ2-7; a tentative D match to TRBD2 spans 5 bases. This clonotype was obtained from a woman between 18 and 30 years old with acute COVID-19. Sequencing was performed on PBMCs or T cells enriched from blood (not recorded which). The CDR3 in this case is CASSFKDWSSYEQYF. The bases read TGCGCCAGCAGCTTTAAGGACTGGAGCTCCTACGAGCAGTACTTC.